This T cell receptor beta chain derives from a study of early T cells in non-severe SARS-CoV-2 infection. In the study overall: Sequencing of unsorted whole blood was done on bulk RNA, leaving chains unpaired.

The CDR3 extends over 12 amino acids. V was pared by 6 bases and J by 6 bases, with 11 bases between. In the case of this clonotype: Its antigen is not known.

The TCR library protocol attached unique molecular identifiers to the individual cDNA molecules. TCRdb fed the 5' RACE reads into MiXCR, producing one record per CDR3 protein. The sample lists around 44,000 distinct CDR3 sequences, approximately 9.4% occurring once. Points from the study as a whole: Database matching using VDJdb favored anti-spike CD8 responses, with private and CD4 specificities left missing.

The gene calls are TRBV12-3 or TRBV12-4 and TRBJ1-2; D is uncertain. The clonotype was recovered from an adult who was a healthcare worker with PCR-confirmed SARS-CoV-2 infection or an uninfected control (not recorded which). Material for sequencing was whole blood. The CDR3 spells CASSLTPDGYTF. The CDR3 DNA reads TGTGCCAGCAGCCTGACTCCAGATGGCTACACCTTC.